This T cell receptor beta chain derives from a study of shared clonotypes between healthy human individuals. Turning to the study itself: Three CD4 naive, three CD4 memory, two CD8 naive and one CD8 memory plate were used per donor.

The naive CD8 fraction comprised CD45RO-negative cells positively selected for CCR7 and excluded terminally differentiated effector memory CD45RA+ cells. This clone was detected only once. The CDR3 length is 15 residues. The V and J ends lost 3 bases and 2 bases respectively, with 13 bases between them. Germline V gives CDR1 SGDLS, CDR2 YYNGEE. TCRdb's copy holds only in-frame clones and misses some; the assay was immunoSEQ multiplex PCR. The repertoire holds about 2.1 million clones, with 90% to 95% as singletons. The gene calls are TRBV9 and TRBJ2-3; the D call may be TRBD1 or TRBD2 (5 bases each). The TCR comes from a man between 18 and 29 years old in good health. Some clones in this sample may be carry-over from other donors' samples. The sample consisted of naive CD8+ T cells from PBMCs. CDR3 sequence: CASSDGTANTDTQYF. In nucleotides, the CDR3 is TGTGCCAGCAGCGACGGGACGGCTAACACAGATACGCAGTATTTT.